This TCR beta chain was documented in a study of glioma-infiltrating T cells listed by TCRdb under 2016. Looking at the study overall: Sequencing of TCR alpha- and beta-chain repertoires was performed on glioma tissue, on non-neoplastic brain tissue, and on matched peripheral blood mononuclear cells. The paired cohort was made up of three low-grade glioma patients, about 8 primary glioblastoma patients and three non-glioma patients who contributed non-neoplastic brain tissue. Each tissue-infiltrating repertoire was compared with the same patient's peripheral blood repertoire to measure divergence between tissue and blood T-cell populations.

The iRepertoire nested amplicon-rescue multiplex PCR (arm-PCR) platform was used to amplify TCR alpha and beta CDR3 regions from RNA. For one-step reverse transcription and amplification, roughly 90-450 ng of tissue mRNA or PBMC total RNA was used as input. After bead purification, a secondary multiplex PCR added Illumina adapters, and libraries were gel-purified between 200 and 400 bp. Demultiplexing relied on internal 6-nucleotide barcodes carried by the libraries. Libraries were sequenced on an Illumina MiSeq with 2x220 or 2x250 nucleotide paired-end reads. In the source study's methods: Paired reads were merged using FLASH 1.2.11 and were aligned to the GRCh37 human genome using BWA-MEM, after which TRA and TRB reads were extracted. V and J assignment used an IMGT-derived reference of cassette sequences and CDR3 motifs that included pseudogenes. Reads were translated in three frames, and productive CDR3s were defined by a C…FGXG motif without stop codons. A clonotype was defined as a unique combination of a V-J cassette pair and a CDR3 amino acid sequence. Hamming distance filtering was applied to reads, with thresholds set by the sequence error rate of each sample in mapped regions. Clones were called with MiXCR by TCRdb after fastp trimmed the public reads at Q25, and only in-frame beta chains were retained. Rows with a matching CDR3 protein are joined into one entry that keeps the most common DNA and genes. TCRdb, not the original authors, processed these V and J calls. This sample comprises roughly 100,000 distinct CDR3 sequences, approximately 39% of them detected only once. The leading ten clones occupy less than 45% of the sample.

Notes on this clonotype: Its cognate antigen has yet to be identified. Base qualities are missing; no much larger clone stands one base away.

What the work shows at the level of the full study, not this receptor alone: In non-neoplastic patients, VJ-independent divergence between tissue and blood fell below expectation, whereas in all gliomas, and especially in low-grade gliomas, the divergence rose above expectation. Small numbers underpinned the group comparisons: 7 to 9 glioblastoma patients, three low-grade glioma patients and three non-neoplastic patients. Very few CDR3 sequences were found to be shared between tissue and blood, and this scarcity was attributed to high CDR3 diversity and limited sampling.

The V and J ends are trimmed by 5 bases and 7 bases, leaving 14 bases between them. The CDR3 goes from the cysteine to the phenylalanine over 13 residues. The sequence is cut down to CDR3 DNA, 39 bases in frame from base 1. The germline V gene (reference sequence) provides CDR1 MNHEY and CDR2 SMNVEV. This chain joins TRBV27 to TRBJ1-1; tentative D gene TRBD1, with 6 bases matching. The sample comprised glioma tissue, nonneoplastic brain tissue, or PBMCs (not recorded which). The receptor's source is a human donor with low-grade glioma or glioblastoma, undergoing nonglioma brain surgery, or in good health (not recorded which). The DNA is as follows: TGTGCCAGCAGTACCGGGACACGTCGTGAAGCTTTCTTT. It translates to CASSTGTRREAFF.